This TCR beta chain was sequenced in a study of shared clonotypes between healthy human individuals. In this sample, this clone turned up once. What it binds is not known. Study observations and caveats: Non-shared clonotypes had lower generation probabilities than those shared by all four donors. Some naive CD4 clonotypes, approximately 4.5%, turned up in common across a handful of donors.

About 200 ng DNA, approximately 31,000 T cell genomes, went into each sorted-subset replicate PCR. Here immunoSEQ multiplex PCR was the method, and the copy in TCRdb shows in-frame clones only, minus some. The sample records under 1,100,000 clones, approximately 80% being singletons. The CDR3 length is 13 residues. Germline assignment: CDR1 SGHTA and CDR2 FQGNSA. This sequence was found in a man between 18 and 29 years old in good health. Some clones in this sample may be carry-over from other donors' samples. The chain employs TRBV7-2 and TRBJ2-5; weak D call: TRBD2 (6 bases). The better agreement between TRBJ2-7 and the DNA end casts doubt on the J call. Sequences were obtained from memory CD4+ T cells from PBMCs. Subset reported: CD45RA-negative fraction. In DNA, the CDR3 is TGTGCCAGCAGTTGGGGGATTAGCGGCGAGCAGTACTTC. Translation gives CASSWGISGEQYF.